The clone carrying this T cell receptor (beta chain) was recorded at least ten times. Its antigen is not known. The data are from a study of blood T cells in healthy people across ages. Overall study context: For every two T cells, template switching captured about one barcoded beta molecule.

The study's findings and limits: TCR beta diversity was tightly associated with the proportion of naive T cells.

The length of the CDR3 is 16 residues. The use of a sample-barcoded 5' primer and a J-beta primer mix characterized a second PCR of about 7 to 12 cycles. TCRdb ran MiXCR on the 5' RACE reads and lists one entry per CDR3 protein. The profile shows over 550,000 distinct CDR3 sequences, 25% to 30% of them singletons. The J gene is TRBJ1-5, the V gene TRBV21-1. TRBV21-1 is recorded as a pseudogene. The sequenced sample consisted of blood. The sequence derives from a woman older than 75 in good health. CDR3 sequence reads: CASSAPGLYSNQPQHF. For the CDR3, the DNA is TGTGCCAGCAGCGCTCCGGGCCTATATAGCAATCAGCCCCAGCATTTT.